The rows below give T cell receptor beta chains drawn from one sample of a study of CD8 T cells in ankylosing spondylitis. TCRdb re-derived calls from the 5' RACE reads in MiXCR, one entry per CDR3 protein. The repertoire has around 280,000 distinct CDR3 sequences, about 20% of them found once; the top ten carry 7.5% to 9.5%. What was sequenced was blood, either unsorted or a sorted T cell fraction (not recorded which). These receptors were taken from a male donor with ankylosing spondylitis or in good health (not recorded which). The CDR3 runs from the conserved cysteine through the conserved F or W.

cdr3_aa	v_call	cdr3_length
CASSEERTGNTIYF	TRBV25-1	14
CCARDSGLAGAEQFF	TRBV20-1	15
CASSLDGLANTGELFF	TRBV12-3/TRBV12-4	16
CASRLQGAGEKLFF	TRBV5-1	14
CASSQDPGGNYNEQFF	TRBV4-2	16
CASSPQLAWNEQFF	TRBV3-1	14
CASSQDRAGVETQYF	TRBV3-1	15
CASSLAERGEQFF	TRBV5-1	13
CASSLTQHGNEQFF	TRBV5-5	14
CASSLAAGNTEAFF	TRBV5-5	14
CASSLAGFGDTQYF	TRBV12-3/TRBV12-4	14
CASSLQGVGYTF	TRBV12-3/TRBV12-4	12
CASSLEPVNTEAFF	TRBV5-1	14
CASSPGGLDYGYTF	TRBV18	14
CASSLGQGYYNEQFF	TRBV5-1	15
CASSTTGQGFEKLFF	TRBV21-1	15
CASSRTGADSNQPQHF	TRBV5-1	16
CASSRPPWANTEAFF	TRBV21-1	15
CASSPGQDHEQFF	TRBV7-9	13
CASRTGALYNEQFF	TRBV6-1	14
CASSSPGRYTEAFF	TRBV6-5	14
CSAPQDSVFNEQFF	TRBV20-1	14
CSVLQGGRSSYNEQFF	TRBV29-1	16
CASSYSISFVGGELFF	TRBV6-5	16
CASSPRFGPDSRGKNIQYF	TRBV9	19
CASSLSSADEKLFF	TRBV5-1	14
CASSLGSGANTGELFF	TRBV5-1	16
CASSFNRDTQYF	TRBV7-9	12
CSASVPTGANVGEQFF	TRBV20-1	16
CASSDRAPRWTNEKLFF	TRBV12-3/TRBV12-4	17
CASSIKGRGLLASPSTDTQYF	TRBV6-2/TRBV6-3	21
CSATAGASNQPQHF	TRBV20-1	14
CSVFLAGVSKYF	TRBV29-1	12
CSASGMKDTQYF	TRBV20-1	12
CASSLVGYGYTF	TRBV7-2	12
CSVRQGLNTEAFF	TRBV29-1	13
CASSLRGGTPAHEQFF	TRBV5-1	16
CASSRQGLSTEAFF	TRBV12-3/TRBV12-4	14
CSASPPQRSKEEQFF	TRBV20-1	15
CASGPKDRAYGYTF	TRBV12-5	14
CASSERPGLAGGGSYNEQFF	TRBV25-1	20
CASSFRERGYTF	TRBV12-3/TRBV12-4	12
CASSLSGYTDTQYF	TRBV27	14
CASSLDRRGYTF	TRBV5-1	12
CASSLISTSFDEQFF	TRBV7-3	15
CSARARDYDYNEQFF	TRBV20-1	15
CASSLNWQETQYF	TRBV12-3/TRBV12-4	13
CASTKMATSSSTDTQYF	TRBV27	17
CASSYPSGRAGQETQYF	TRBV5-1	17
CATSDSLRQHSDTQYF	TRBV24-1	16
CASSHGQPDTQYF	TRBV7-9	13
CASSLGGRREETQYF	TRBV12-3/TRBV12-4	15
CASREGAQSNSPLHF	TRBV25-1	15
CASSLASRVKQETQYF	TRBV5-1	16
CASSPDYSGELFF	TRBV27	13
CSARMGPDTQYF	TRBV20-1	12
CSANLQGRGAKNIQYF	TRBV20-1	16
CASSLDRNTPQNIQYF	TRBV5-1	16
CASTTGLSTDTQYF	TRBV2	14
CASSDLPGQANEKLFF	TRBV9	16